Sequencing of this TCR beta chain was carried out in a study of shared clonotypes between healthy human individuals. Study-level points and caveats: The generation probabilities recorded for non-shared clonotypes fell below those of clonotypes shared by all four donors.

Germline assignment: CDR1 SGHVS and CDR2 FNYEAQ. This CDR3 spans 15 amino acids. The V end was cut by 5 bases, the J end by 9 bases, with 19 bases between. Sequencing used immunoSEQ multiplex PCR; TCRdb keeps in-frame clones, though not all of them. The sample has about 680,000 clones, roughly 73% seen once. Subsets obtained from CD4+ cells comprised CD45RA+ naive and CD45RA-negative memory cells. About this clone itself: Its cognate antigen is unknown.

The sequenced material came from memory CD4+ T cells sorted from blood. Subset reported: CD45RA-negative fraction. This receptor was taken from a woman aged 25 to 45 in good health. The chain carries TRBV7-6 and TRBJ1-4; D is uncertain. CDR3 in amino acids: CASSRVLGKGKKLFF. CDR3 coding DNA: TGTGCCAGCAGCCGAGTTCTAGGGAAGGGTAAAAAACTGTTTTTT.